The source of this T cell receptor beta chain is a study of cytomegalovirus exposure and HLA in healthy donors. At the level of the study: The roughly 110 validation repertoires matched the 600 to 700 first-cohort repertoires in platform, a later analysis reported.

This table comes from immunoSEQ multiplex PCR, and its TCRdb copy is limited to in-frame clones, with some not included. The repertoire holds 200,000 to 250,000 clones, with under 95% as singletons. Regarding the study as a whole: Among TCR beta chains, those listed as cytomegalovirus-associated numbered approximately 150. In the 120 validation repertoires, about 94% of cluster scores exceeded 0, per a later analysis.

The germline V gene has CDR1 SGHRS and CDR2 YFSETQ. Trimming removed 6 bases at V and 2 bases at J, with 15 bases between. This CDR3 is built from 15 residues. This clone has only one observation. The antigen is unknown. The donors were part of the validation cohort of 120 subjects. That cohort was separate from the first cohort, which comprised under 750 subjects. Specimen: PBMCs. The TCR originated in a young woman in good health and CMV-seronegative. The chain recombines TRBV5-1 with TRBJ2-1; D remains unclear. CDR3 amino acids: CASTLTPGPYNEQFF. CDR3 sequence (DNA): TGCGCCAGCACCCTCACACCTGGGCCCTACAATGAGCAGTTCTTC.